This T cell receptor beta chain derives from a study of blood T cell repertoires in COVID-19. Trimming took 3 bases from V and 0 from J, leaving 9 bases between them. This CDR3 has 14 amino acids. CDR1 and CDR2 (germline): MDHEN, SYDVKM. Using immunoSEQ multiplex PCR, the repertoire was profiled, and TCRdb retains in-frame clones only, with some absent. The sample holds 300,000 to 400,000 clones, more than 85% seen once. This clone was seen a few times. Sequencing was performed on peripheral blood. The sequence derives from a human donor in a cohort sampled during active COVID-19. This chain connects TRBV28 to TRBJ2-7; no clear D. The CDR3 spells CASSFAGLSYEQYF. In DNA form, the CDR3 reads TGTGCCAGCAGTTTCGCAGGCCTCTCCTACGAGCAGTACTTC.